This T cell receptor (beta chain) was sequenced for a study of blood T cells in healthy people across ages. CDR1 and CDR2 from the germline V gene are LGHNA and YNFKEQ. Trimming left V 5 bases short and J 5 bases short, with 21 bases between. There are 16 residues in the CDR3. With a J-beta primer mix and a sample-barcoded 5' primer, a second PCR ran about 7 to 11 cycles. TCRdb recomputed calls from the 5' RACE reads with MiXCR, one row per CDR3 protein. The table records about 800,000 distinct CDR3 sequences, about 42% of them present only once. The sequence derives from a man older than 75 in good health. The genes are TRBV4-2 and TRBJ2-5; D not resolved. Sequencing was done on a sample of blood. CDR3 coding DNA: TGTGCCAGCAGCTTCAAGCCGCTAGATGGGTTGGAGACCCAGTACTTC. Encoded protein: CASSFKPLDGLETQYF.